This T cell receptor beta chain stems from a study of OX40 agonist ivuxolimab in advanced cancers. Study-wide context: The costimulatory receptor OX40 (CD134) was targeted by ivuxolimab, a fully human IgG2 agonistic monoclonal antibody. Intravenous ivuxolimab was administered to patients every 2 weeks at six dose levels: 0.01, 0.1, 0.3, 1.5, 3 and 10 mg/kg. Of the roughly 52 patients in dose escalation, about 20 had hepatocellular carcinoma, about 15 had melanoma, 9 had renal cell carcinoma and 9 had head and neck cancer. In the dose-escalation cohort, more than 80% of patients were male, and the mean age was roughly 56 years with a range of roughly 20 to 80. Prior anti-PD-1, anti-PD-L1 or anti-CTLA-4 therapy was permitted, and checkpoint inhibitors had been received by about 36% of dose-escalation patients. Three dose-escalation patients achieved partial responses, one with hepatocellular carcinoma and two with cutaneous melanoma. Peripheral TCRbeta sequencing aimed to test whether ivuxolimab altered TCR sequence diversity and caused clonal T-cell expansion. The paper covers the monotherapy dose-escalation part of the phase I ivuxolimab trial, which included N of about 51 patients.

Genomic DNA was extracted from sorted cells for sequencing of the TCRbeta CDR3 region. The immunoSEQ Assay was used for sequencing of TCRbeta CDR3 regions. What TCRdb holds here is the immuneACCESS table cut down to in-frame rearrangements. Part of the clones is not present; checked against another copy, under half of the missing clones reflect an unresolved V gene, and the others are unexplained. The sample records about 59,000 clones, around 82% of which are singletons. The top ten hold less than 0.55% of the sample. The trial excluded patients who had a history of autoimmune disease or were on systemic immunosuppression. In every dose cohort, peripheral blood was drawn for TCR sequencing at baseline, cycle 4 day 1, and cycle 7 day 1. Samples came from an open-label, multicenter, first-in-human phase I dose-escalation trial of ivuxolimab. Adults with locally advanced or metastatic head and neck squamous cell, hepatocellular, melanoma or renal cell carcinoma were enrolled in the trial. Before TCR sequencing, CD4+ T cells and CD8+ T cells were sorted from peripheral blood as separate populations.

Including cysteine and phenylalanine, the CDR3 has 13 amino acids. The sequence is cut down to CDR3 DNA, 39 bases in frame from base 1. V and J are truncated by 6 bases and 3 bases respectively, leaving an intervening sequence of 13 bases. The germline V gene (reference sequence) gives CDR1 as GTSNPN and CDR2 as SVGIG. Points on this clone: There is no known antigen for this receptor. The input lacks base qualities; no much larger clone sits a single base away.

Overall study outcomes, separate from this receptor: Low levels of normalized T-cell clonal expansion were also shown by some nonresponding patients. After ivuxolimab, CD8+ T cells had more expanded clones than CD4+ T cells on average. Partial responders in the 0.1-3.0 mg/kg groups had among the lowest normalized peripheral clonal expansion, especially among CD8+ T cells. The antigen specificity of the clonally expanded peripheral T cells was not determined. At doses from 0.1 to 3.0 mg/kg, clonal expansion was seen in both CD4+ and CD8+ blood T cells between baseline and week 6.

Rearrangement joined TRBV30 to TRBJ2-3, with the D gene uncertain. The source was CD4+ or CD8+ T cells sorted from blood, collected in a trial of the OX40 agonist ivuxolimab. This sequence originates from an adult with an advanced solid tumor such as melanoma, head and neck, liver or kidney cancer. The CDR3 in this case is CACTVGWTDTQYF. In nucleotide form, the sequence is TGTGCCTGCACTGTCGGGTGGACAGATACGCAGTATTTT.